This TCR beta chain was obtained from a study of cytomegalovirus exposure and HLA in healthy donors. Study-level points and caveats: The study recorded 150 to 200 TCR beta chains that were cytomegalovirus-associated.

Only in-frame clones appear in the TCRdb table, and some are missing; sequencing was by immunoSEQ multiplex PCR. The sample shows a few hundred thousand clones, over 75% of them seen only once. The V end lost 5 bases, the J end lost 9 bases, and 14 bases lay between the germline ends. The germline CDR1 and CDR2 sequences are SNHLY and FYNNEI. This CDR3 comprises 13 residues. Turning to this clone: Its cognate antigen is unknown.

The TCR originated in a woman aged 18-35 years in good health and CMV-seronegative. The J gene is TRBJ2-1, the V gene TRBV2, with D possibly TRBD1 on 6 matching bases. The specimen sequenced was PBMCs. The CDR3 protein is CASSRQVMSEQFF. In DNA, the CDR3 is TGTGCCAGCAGTCGACAGGTGATGTCTGAGCAGTTCTTC.